This T cell receptor beta chain was obtained from a study of shared clonotypes between healthy human individuals. About the research overall: CD4 naive and memory got three plates each, CD8 naive two, CD8 memory one. Study results and caveats: Non-shared clonotypes showed lower generation probabilities than clonotypes common to all four donors. Having only a few donors restricted how much genetic and exposure-history diversity was captured.

The split of CD4+ cells yielded CD45RA+ naive and CD45RA-negative memory subsets. Clones were read by immunoSEQ multiplex PCR, and TCRdb kept only the in-frame ones, dropping some. The profile shows some 2.1 million clones, 85% to 95% of them singletons. Concerning this clone itself: As yet, its antigen is unknown.

The CDR3 is made up of 13 amino acids. What was sequenced was naive CD4+ T cells sorted from blood. Subset indicated: CD45RA+ positively selected. The V gene is TRBV21-1, the J gene TRBJ1-5. TRBV21-1 is described as a pseudogene. The sequence derives from a man aged 18-30 years in good health. This CDR3 reads CASSNRNRQPQHF. The CDR3 DNA sequence: TGTGCCAGCAGCAACCGAAATCGTCAGCCCCAGCATTTT.